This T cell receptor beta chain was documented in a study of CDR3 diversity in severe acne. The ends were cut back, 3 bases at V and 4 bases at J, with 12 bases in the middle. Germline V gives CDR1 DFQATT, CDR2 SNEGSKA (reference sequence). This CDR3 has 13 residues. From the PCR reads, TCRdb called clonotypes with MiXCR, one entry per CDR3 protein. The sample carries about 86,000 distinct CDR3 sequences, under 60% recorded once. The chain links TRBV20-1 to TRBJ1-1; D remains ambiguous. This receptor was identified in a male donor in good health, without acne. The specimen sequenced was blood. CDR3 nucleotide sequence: TGCAGTGCTAGCCCTAGCGGGATCACTGAAGCTTTCTTT. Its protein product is CSASPSGITEAFF.